This TCR beta chain was captured in a study of monozygotic twins with inflammatory bowel disease. Per sample, reverse transcription was split into eight reactions. From the 5' RACE reads, TCRdb lists one entry per CDR3 protein and no DNA. The data include about 300,000 distinct CDR3 sequences; the top ten clones carry more than 4.5%. CDR1 and CDR2 from the germline V gene are SGHTA and FQGTGA. The CDR3 is 13 residues long. The clonotype comes from a human donor with ulcerative colitis or Crohn's disease, or a healthy co-twin of an affected twin (not recorded which). The V call is TRBV7-3, the J call TRBJ2-1. The sequencing sample was made of blood. This chain's CDR3 is CASSGGRRNEQFF.